These 13 T cell receptor beta chains share one sample of origin, sequenced in a study of blood T cell repertoires in COVID-19. Only in-frame clones appear in the TCRdb table, and some are missing; sequencing was by immunoSEQ multiplex PCR. The data show roughly 100,000 clones, about 86% seen once. The sequenced sample was peripheral blood. The receptors stem from a human donor in a cohort sampled during active COVID-19.

This chain uses TRBV9 with TRBJ2-5; TRBD2 matches 10 bases. V lost 1 base to trimming and J lost 1 base; unmatched junction nucleotides: 1. From germline, CDR1 is SGDLS and CDR2 YYNGEE. There are 15 residues in the CDR3. CDR3 in amino acids: CASSVSGGVQETQYF. CDR3 coding DNA: TGTGCCAGCAGCGTAAGCGGGGGGGTCCAAGAGACCCAGTACTTC.

The chain employs TRBV5-1 and TRBJ1-2; tentative D call: TRBD1 (5 bases). The CDR3 covers 15 residues. Trimming took 4 bases from V and 1 from J, leaving 14 bases between them. Germline V gene sequence: CDR1 SGHRS, CDR2 YFSETQ. The DNA of the CDR3 is TGCGCCAGCAGCCCGGGGGACCAACTTAACTATGGCTACACCTTC. This codes for CASSPGDQLNYGYTF. Full variable domain (outside the CDR3, taken from reference TRBV5-1 and TRBJ1-2): KAGVTQTPRYLIKTRGQQVTLSCSPISGHRSVSWYQQTPGQGLQFLFEYFSETQRNKGNFPGRFSGRQFSNSRSEMNVSTLELGDSALYLCASSPGDQLNYGYTFGSGTRLTVV.

The rearrangement links TRBV4-3 to TRBJ2-1; D is possibly TRBD1 (6 bases). This CDR3 has 14 residues. Trimming left V 4 bases short and J 3 bases short, with 10 bases between. The germline CDR1 and CDR2 sequences are LGHNA and YSLEER. The CDR3 sequence is CASSLSRGYNEQFF. The CDR3 DNA reads as TGCGCCAGCAGCCTATCCAGGGGCTACAATGAGCAGTTCTTC.

The V gene is TRBV19, the J gene TRBJ2-5; no firm D call. V lost 6 bases and J lost 5, with 13 bases in between. Germline CDR1 and CDR2: LNHDA and SQIVND (reference sequence). This CDR3 contains 13 residues. The CDR3 reads CASSHSEVETQYF. CDR3 nucleotides: TGTGCCAGTAGCCACAGTGAAGTGGAGACCCAGTACTTC.

The rearrangement links TRBV6-5 to TRBJ2-7, with D tentatively TRBD1 (5 bases). Trimming took off 2 bases at V and 0 bases at J, with 11 bases between the two ends. The CDR3 totals 15 residues. The germline CDR1 and CDR2 sequences are MNHEY and SVGAGI. The CDR3 protein is CASSYRRQNSYEQYF. The CDR3 DNA follows: TGTGCCAGCAGTTACAGAAGACAGAACTCCTACGAGCAGTACTTC.

The chain carries TRBV19 and TRBJ1-2; D gene uncertain. Germline assignment: CDR1 LNHDA and CDR2 SQIVND (reference sequence). CDR3 length: 11 residues. Deletions cut 4 bases from V and 4 bases from J, with 4 bases between. The CDR3 spells CASSKSYGYTF. The CDR3 region has the DNA TGTGCCAGTAGTAAGAGCTATGGCTACACCTTC.

The chain employs TRBV19 and TRBJ1-1, with 8 bases fitting TRBD1. The CDR3 length is 14 residues. Per the germline V gene, CDR1 is LNHDA and CDR2 is SQIVND (reference sequence). Unmatched junction bases numbered 2, after V lost 5 bases and J lost 0 bases. The CDR3 bases are TGTGCCAGTAGTGTGACAGGGGTGAACACTGAAGCTTTCTTT. It encodes CASSVTGVNTEAFF.

The rearrangement uses TRBV24-1 and TRBJ2-5; 9 bases are a match to TRBD1. Looked up from germline, CDR1 is KGHDR and CDR2 is SFDVKD. The V gene end was trimmed by 1 base and the J gene end by 3 bases; junction bases not matched to a gene: 5. The CDR3 has 16 residues. The CDR3: CATSDLSRTGEETQYF. The CDR3 DNA sequence: TGTGCCACCAGTGATTTATCCCGGACAGGGGAAGAGACCCAGTACTTC.

This rearrangement joins TRBV27 to TRBJ2-2; TRBD2 matches 16 bases. The CDR3 runs to 17 residues. Germline CDR1 and CDR2: MNHEY and SMNVEV (reference sequence). V lost 5 bases, J lost 5 bases, and 5 bases stayed unmatched. In DNA form, the CDR3 reads TGTGCCAGCAGTCTGGGACTAGCGGGGGGGCCAACCGGGGAGCTGTTTTTT. Residues: CASSLGLAGGPTGELFF.

The V call is TRBV10-1, the J call TRBJ2-3, with a possible D match to TRBD1 (5 bases). Germline assignment: CDR1 WNHNN and CDR2 SYGVQD (reference sequence). The V end lost 8 bases, the J end lost 2 bases, and 17 bases lay between the germline ends. The CDR3 is made up of 15 amino acids. The CDR3 DNA follows: TGCGCCAGCTCCGAGTCAGGGCTAAACACAGATACGCAGTATTTT. It codes for CASSESGLNTDTQYF.

This clone has more than one count but fewer than ten. This chain connects TRBV2 to TRBJ1-5; TRBD1 matches at 7 bases. V lost 7 bases to trimming and J lost 4 bases; unmatched junction nucleotides: 10. This CDR3 has 15 residues. Per germline, CDR1 SNHLY and CDR2 FYNNEI. The CDR3 DNA reads as TGTGCCAGCACCCACAGGGGCTCCCTTAATCAGCCCCAGCATTTT. Residues: CASTHRGSLNQPQHF. Drawing the rest from reference TRBV2 and TRBJ1-5, the complete variable domain is EPEVTQTPSHQVTQMGQEVILRCVPISNHLYFYWYRQILGQKVEFLVSFYNNEISEKSEIFDDQFSVERPDGSNFTLKIRSTKLEDSAMYFCASTHRGSLNQPQHFGDGTRLSIL.

This rearrangement joins TRBV7-8 to TRBJ1-4; D gene uncertain. The CDR3 contains 16 residues. Looked up from germline, CDR1 is SGHVS and CDR2 is FQNEAQ. Deletions cut 1 base from V and 1 base from J, with 10 bases between. This CDR3 is CASSLVSGGTNEKLFF. The CDR3 DNA is TGTGCCAGCAGCTTAGTCTCTGGCGGAACTAATGAAAAACTGTTTTTT.

This sequence joins TRBV10-2 and TRBJ2-7, with unresolved D. Germline V gene data show CDR1 as WSHSY and CDR2 as SAAADI. CDR3 size: 14 residues. V lost 3 bases and J lost 0, with 9 bases in between. CDR3 sequence: CASSDGLSSYEQYF. The CDR3 DNA sequence: TGCGCCAGCAGTGATGGCTTAAGCTCCTACGAGCAGTACTTC.